This TCR beta chain was sequenced during a study of T cell clonality in common variable immunodeficiency. This clone was recorded at least ten times. The CDR3 end lies 3 residues beyond the end of the read and is filled in from the germline J gene. This CDR3 is built from 12 residues. The ends were cut back, 6 bases at V and 0 bases at J, with 5 bases in the middle. Germline-derived CDR1 and CDR2 are SEHNR and FQNEAQ (reference sequence). Clones were sequenced by immunoSEQ multiplex PCR, and TCRdb holds only the in-frame ones, with some missing. The profile covers under 40,000 clones, none occurring a single time.

This receptor was obtained from a person aged 18 to 75 in good health. Sequencing was performed on peripheral blood mononuclear cells. The rearrangement links TRBV7-9 to TRBJ1-1; no reliable D call. CDR3 bases read: TGTGCCAGCAGAGCGATGAACACTGAA. Amino acids: CASRAMNTE. The complete CDR3 protein is CASRAMNTEAFF.